Below, 17 T cell receptor beta chains from the same sample are listed, as sequenced in a study of T-cell reconstitution after alpha-beta-depleted transplantation in children. Molecular barcoding with unique molecular identifiers was used for the TCRbeta library. Each CDR3 protein is one row after TCRdb ran MiXCR on the PCR reads. This sample has hundreds of thousands of distinct CDR3 sequences, with about a quarter found just once. The sample here was PBMCs, taken before TCRalphabeta/CD19-depleted stem cell transplant. The receptor source for this set is a girl aged 2-10 years with Fanconi anemia, due to receive a stem cell transplant.

This clonotype was observed a handful of times. The J gene is TRBJ1-5, the V gene TRBV5-5; 8 nucleotides align to TRBD1. J lost 0 bases, V lost 4 bases, and 3 bases had no gene match. CDR1 and CDR2 from the germline V gene are SGHKS and YYEKEE (reference sequence). This CDR3 comprises 15 residues. The CDR3: CASSPGTGSNQPQHF. Here the CDR3 DNA reads TGTGCCAGCAGCCCCGGGACAGGTAGCAATCAGCCCCAGCATTTT.

This clonotype occurred many times. The chain links TRBV20-1 to TRBJ2-7; perhaps TRBD2 as D (6 bases). The CDR3 covers 14 residues. Germline-derived CDR1 and CDR2 are DFQATT and SNEGSKA (reference sequence). Trimming took 5 bases from V and 0 from J, leaving 14 bases between them. The CDR3 spells CSAYRDSPSYEQYF. CDR3 sequence (DNA): TGCAGTGCTTACCGGGACTCCCCCTCCTACGAGCAGTACTTC.

V gene TRBV29-1 combines with J gene TRBJ2-7; D is possibly TRBD1 (6 bases). V gave up 7 bases and J gave up 0 bases, with 16 bases separating them. Per germline, CDR1 SQVTM and CDR2 ANQGSEA. CDR3 length equals 14 residues. As DNA, the CDR3 is TGCAGCGCCTTAGGGGGACATCCCTCCTACGAGCAGTACTTC. Its translation: CSALGGHPSYEQYF.

This clonotype has just a few counts. The rearrangement joins TRBV20-1 to TRBJ2-7, with TRBD1 matching 8 bases. Germline V gives CDR1 DFQATT, CDR2 SNEGSKA (reference sequence). Unmatched junction bases numbered 10, after V lost 7 bases and J lost 2 bases. The CDR3 spans 14 residues. CDR3 in DNA: TGCAGTGGAGGCCGGACAGGGCTCGCCTACGAGCAGTACTTC. Residues: CSGGRTGLAYEQYF.

In its sample, this clonotype was seen many times. The rearrangement joins TRBV6-2 or TRBV6-3 to TRBJ2-7, with TRBD2 matching 12 bases. Germline trimming cut 2 bases from V and 3 bases from J; bases unmatched to any gene: 5. This CDR3 contains 16 residues. Germline-derived CDR1 and CDR2 are MNHEY and SVGEGT. This CDR3 reads CASSYIRLAGDYEQYF. The DNA of the CDR3 is TGTGCCAGCAGTTACATTCGACTAGCGGGAGACTACGAGCAGTACTTC.

This clonotype was picked up a small number of times. The rearrangement links TRBV7-3 to TRBJ2-3; 10 bases match TRBD2. The length of the CDR3 is 16 residues. Germline V gives CDR1 SGHTA, CDR2 FQGTGA. The trim removed 3 bases at V and 3 bases at J, leaving 6 bases unmatched. CDR3 loop: CASSFRTSGGTDTQYF. The CDR3 nucleotides read TGTGCCAGCAGCTTCCGGACTAGCGGAGGTACAGATACGCAGTATTTT.

V and J are TRBV12-3 or TRBV12-4 and TRBJ2-7; TRBD1 matches at 8 bases. Unmatched junction bases numbered 7, after V lost 6 bases and J lost 3 bases. CDR3 length: 14 residues. The CDR3: CASRTGTGGYEQYF. The CDR3 DNA reads as TGTGCCAGCAGGACCGGGACAGGAGGCTACGAGCAGTACTTC.

This clonotype was counted ten times or more. The V and J genes are TRBV20-1 and TRBJ2-7, with TRBD1 matching over 9 bases. The CDR3 loop spans 11 amino acids. CDR1 is DFQATT, CDR2 SNEGSKA, per germline (reference sequence). The V segment lost 6 bases and the J segment 12 bases; nucleotides outside the gene matches: 9. CDR3 DNA sequence: TGCAGTGCAAATGACCGGGACAGGGTGTACTTC. Protein: CSANDRDRVYF.

This clonotype was seen a handful of times. V usage is TRBV18 and J usage is TRBJ2-7; TRBD1 might be the D (6 bases). V dropped 4 bases and J dropped 5 bases, with 21 bases sitting between them. The CDR3 is 16 residues long. Looked up from germline, CDR1 is KGHSH and CDR2 is LQKENI. The CDR3 DNA reads TGTGCCAGCTCACTCACGGGACACCCTCAGGGCCACGAGCAGTACTTC. Translated, it gives CASSLTGHPQGHEQYF. Full variable domain (rest looked up from reference TRBV18 and TRBJ2-7): NAGVMQNPRHLVRRRGQEARLRCSPMKGHSHVYWYRQLPEEGLKFMVYLQKENIIDESGMPKERFSAEFPKEGPSILRIQQVVRGDSAAYFCASSLTGHPQGHEQYFGPGTRLTVT.

Many counts were recorded for this clonotype. The chain carries TRBV28 and TRBJ2-1; a weak D match, TRBD1 (5 bases). The CDR3 extends over 15 amino acids. V was cut by 4 bases and J by 2 bases, with 12 bases left in between. CDR1 and CDR2 (germline): MDHEN, SYDVKM. The CDR3 DNA reads TGTGCCAGCAGTTCCTTAGACAGTCCCTACAATGAGCAGTTCTTC. Translated: CASSSLDSPYNEQFF.

The rearrangement links TRBV7-9 to TRBJ2-7, with D perhaps matching TRBD1 or TRBD2 (7 bases each). Germline V gene sequence: CDR1 SEHNR, CDR2 FQNEAQ (reference sequence). V was trimmed by 9 bases and J by 2 bases, leaving 20 bases between them. This CDR3 contains 15 residues. The CDR3 DNA is TGTGCCAGTAGTAGAGCGGGACAGCCCGCCTACGAGCAGTACTTC. It encodes CASSRAGQPAYEQYF.

In its sample, this clonotype was seen many times. The chain employs TRBV27 and TRBJ2-1; the D is unclear. The CDR3 has 15 amino acids. Deletions cut 1 base from V and 0 bases from J, with 7 bases between. In germline, CDR1 is MNHEY, CDR2 SMNVEV (reference sequence). CDR3 nucleotides: TGTGCCAGCAGTTTATTCCTTAGCTCCTACAATGAGCAGTTCTTC. It translates to CASSLFLSSYNEQFF.

CDR3 amino acids: CASSQAPGLPSGANVLTF. CDR3 sequence (DNA): TGTGCCAGCAGCCAAGCTCCGGGACTACCTTCTGGGGCCAACGTCCTGACTTTC. This chain uses TRBV4-2 with TRBJ2-6, with 7 nucleotides matching TRBD2. J lost 1 base, V lost 1 base, and 7 bases had no gene match. Per germline, CDR1 LGHNA and CDR2 YNFKEQ. The CDR3 is 18 amino acids.

The J gene is TRBJ2-3, the V gene TRBV18; 14 bases align to TRBD2. The germline CDR1 and CDR2 sequences are KGHSH and LQKENI. V trimming: 5 bases; J trimming: 4 bases; junction bases outside the gene matches: 11. This CDR3 has 18 residues. The CDR3 loop is CASSGTLGLAGVSDTQYF. CDR3 DNA: TGTGCCAGCTCAGGCACGTTGGGACTAGCGGGAGTATCAGATACGCAGTATTTT.

This sequence joins TRBV6-5 and TRBJ1-1, with D possibly being TRBD1 (5 bases). CDR3 length: 12 amino acids. CDR1 and CDR2 (germline): MNHEY, SVGAGI. V lost 6 bases and J lost 7, with 12 bases in between. The CDR3 loop reads CASSLRGGEAFF. DNA of the CDR3: TGTGCCAGCAGCCTAAGGGGAGGTGAAGCTTTCTTT.

The chain is built from TRBV28 and TRBJ2-3, with 9 bases lining up with TRBD2. CDR3 length equals 18 residues. CDR1 MDHEN and CDR2 SYDVKM come from the germline V gene. The trim removed 4 bases at V and 8 bases at J, leaving 19 bases unmatched. CDR3 sequence: CASSSYLGLAGSLGTQYF. The CDR3 DNA reads TGTGCCAGCAGTTCCTACTTGGGGCTAGCGGGATCCTTGGGTACGCAGTATTTT.

The chain is built from TRBV4-2 and TRBJ2-5; D possibly corresponds to TRBD1 (5 bases). The germline V gene encodes CDR1 LGHNA and CDR2 YNFKEQ. The V end lost 6 bases, the J end lost 2 bases, and 16 bases lay between the germline ends. The length of the CDR3 is 15 residues. The CDR3 region has the DNA TGTGCCAGCAGTTACACTGGCGACAGTCAAGAGACCCAGTACTTC. It yields the protein CASSYTGDSQETQYF.